This TCR beta chain was found in a study of naive and memory T cell subsets. Many counts were recorded for this clonotype. Antigen specificity is unknown. Study conclusions and caveats: The RNA method is potentially sensitive to activation and differentiation changes.

Whole-blood samples were over 2 ml of peripheral blood from healthy adult volunteers. TCR cDNA received a 3' ligated oligonucleotide that carried a UMI. Input was about 1 to 1,100 ng of DNase-treated total RNA without cell sorting. For blood and skin samples, reverse transcription used TCR alpha and beta constant primers. The SP2 primer and nested alpha and beta constant region primers amplified ligated cDNA in four rounds. Each CDR3 protein gets one entry after TCRdb re-called the 5' RACE reads with MiXCR. Here the sample spans approximately 27,000 distinct CDR3 sequences, 20% to 25% being singletons. Germline assignment: CDR1 DFQATT and CDR2 SNEGSKA (reference sequence). The CDR3 consists of 11 residues. Trimming cost V 0 bases and J 10 bases, with 9 bases left between them.

This chain connects TRBV20-1 to TRBJ1-2; D is ambiguous. This clonotype was obtained from a female donor in good health. CDR3 residues: CSAREEMVYTF. Written as DNA, the CDR3 is TGCAGTGCTAGAGAGGAGATGGTCTACACCTTC.